The 27 T cell receptor beta chains reported below all come from one sample, sequenced in a study of shared clonotypes between healthy human individuals. Sequenced by immunoSEQ multiplex PCR; TCRdb stores in-frame clones only, minus some. This table has about 92,000 clones, more than 45% appearing once. The sample taken for sequencing was PBMCs. Every receptor here comes from a woman aged 40 to 50 in good health. Some clones in this sample may be carry-over from other donors' samples.

V usage is TRBV28 and J usage is TRBJ1-5; D is possibly TRBD1 (6 bases). This CDR3 has 15 amino acids. Germline lookup yields CDR1 MDHEN and CDR2 SYDVKM. V dropped 6 bases and J dropped 0 bases, with 12 bases sitting between them. CDR3 nucleotides: TGTGCCAGCAGCTTTAGACAGGTTAGCAATCAGCCCCAGCATTTT. Its translation: CASSFRQVSNQPQHF.

In this sample, this clone turned up many times. Additional DNA sequences in this sample encode the identical CDR3. The rearrangement links TRBV29-1 to TRBJ2-7, with D unclear. Deletions cut 3 bases from V and 0 bases from J, with 3 bases between. Germline V lookup: CDR1 SQVTM, CDR2 ANQGSEA. This CDR3 is 11 amino acids long. CDR3 sequence (DNA): TGCAGCGTTGAGGGCTCCTACGAGCAGTACTTC. It yields the protein CSVEGSYEQYF.

The chain recombines TRBV11-2 with TRBJ2-7; D is perhaps TRBD2 (6 bases). Trimming shortened V by 6 bases and J by 4 bases, and 22 bases separated the two germline ends. The CDR3 extends over 16 amino acids. The germline V gene has CDR1 SGHAT and CDR2 FQNNGV. The CDR3 protein is CASRSTGLQRNYEQYF. The DNA for the CDR3 is TGTGCCAGCAGATCTACGGGACTCCAAAGGAATTACGAGCAGTACTTC.

Turning to this clone: This may arise from a read error, as a much more abundant clone is one base away. The rearrangement uses TRBV28 and TRBJ2-7; TRBD1 agrees at 7 bases. This CDR3 contains 12 residues. Germline loops: CDR1 MDHEN, CDR2 SYDVKM. V trimming: 3 bases; J trimming: 4 bases; junction bases outside the gene matches: 0. The CDR3 reads CASSLDRYEQYF. The CDR3 region has the DNA TGTGCCAGCAGTTTGGACAGGTACGAGCAGTACTTC.

On this clone: This is likely an artifact of a read error, given a far larger clone one base away. The V gene is TRBV18, the J gene TRBJ2-1, with D unresolved. CDR1 and CDR2 from the germline V gene are KGHSH and LQKENI. The CDR3 covers 12 residues. In DNA, the CDR3 is TGTGCCGGCTCACCACTACCGTATGAGCAGTTCTTC. This encodes CAGSPLPYEQFF. The full variable domain, rest sourced from reference TRBV18 and TRBJ2-1, is NAGVMQNPRHLVRRRGQEARLRCSPMKGHSHVYWYRQLPEEGLKFMVYLQKENIIDESGMPKERFSAEFPKEGPSILRIQQVVRGDSAAYFCAGSPLPYEQFFGPGTRLTVL.

The CDR3 spells CAWSGTSNWALHF. CDR3 bases: TGTGCCTGGAGTGGGACCTCCAATTGGGCCCTCCACTTT. This chain connects TRBV30 to TRBJ1-6; D not certain. There are 13 residues in the CDR3. CDR1 is GTSNPN, CDR2 SVGIG, per germline (reference sequence). V was cut by 1 base and J by 14 bases, with 15 bases left in between.

This clone was seen a single time. This rearrangement joins TRBV5-6 to TRBJ2-5; 10 nucleotides line up with TRBD2. This CDR3 is 16 amino acids long. CDR1 and CDR2 from the germline V gene are SGHDT and YYEEEE. The J segment lost 1 base and the V segment lost 3 bases, leaving 6 bases of the junction unmatched. The CDR3 sequence is CASSSTTSGLQETQYF. CDR3 in DNA: TGTGCCAGCAGCTCAACGACTAGCGGGCTCCAAGAGACCCAGTACTTC.

This clone was seen many times. This chain joins TRBV29-1 and TRBJ1-3; the D is unclear. This CDR3 has 13 amino acids. Germline-derived CDR1 and CDR2 are SQVTM and ANQGSEA. V lost 7 bases, J lost 0 bases, and 10 bases lay in between. The CDR3 loop is CSGSVNSGNTIYF. The CDR3 bases are TGCAGCGGGTCAGTAAACTCTGGAAACACCATATATTTT. Variable domain in full (rest from reference TRBV29-1 and TRBJ1-3): SAVISQKPSRDICQRGTSLTIQCQVDSQVTMMFWYRQQPGQSLTLIATANQGSEATYESGFVIDKFPISRPNLTFSTLTVSNMSPEDSSIYLCSGSVNSGNTIYFGEGSWLTVV.

For this clone: A far larger clone lies a single base away; this is likely a read error. CDR3 nucleotide sequence: TGTGCCTGGAAAGCGGGACATCGGAACACTGAATCTTTCTTT. Translated: CAWKAGHRNTESFF. V usage is TRBV30 and J usage is TRBJ1-1; D perhaps matches TRBD1 (6 bases). The CDR3 runs 14 residues. Germline V CDR1 and CDR2: GTSNPN, SVGIG (reference sequence).

The J gene is TRBJ2-5, the V gene TRBV11-2; 8 bases match TRBD1. Germline values: CDR1 SGHAT, CDR2 FQNNGV. This CDR3 is 14 amino acids long. Trimming cost V 5 bases and J 3 bases; bases outside gene matches: 5. CDR3 in DNA: TGTGCCAGCAGCCCTCCAGGGGGCAAAGAGACCCAGTACTTC. Amino acid sequence: CASSPPGGKETQYF.

Note on this clone: This probably arose from a read error, given a far larger clone one base away. This sequence joins TRBV9 and TRBJ2-7, with TRBD2 identical over 12 bases. Per germline, CDR1 SGDLS and CDR2 YYNGEE. The CDR3 covers 14 residues. CDR3 bases: TGTGCCGGCAGCCCCGGGACTAGCGGGTACGAGCAGTACTTC. Protein sequence: CAGSPGTSGYEQYF.

This clone was picked up many times. The V and J genes are TRBV29-1 and TRBJ2-3, with D unresolved. Germline values: CDR1 SQVTM, CDR2 ANQGSEA. CDR3 size: 11 residues. V lost 8 bases and J 6 bases, leaving 12 bases between the germline ends. CDR3 bases: TGCAGCACCCTTAGGGCGGATACGCAGTATTTT. The encoded protein is CSTLRADTQYF.

The chain joins TRBV28 to TRBJ2-7; 7 nucleotides match TRBD2. The germline V gene encodes CDR1 MDHEN and CDR2 SYDVKM. V lost 3 bases and J lost 2; bases outside the gene matches: 19. The CDR3 contains 19 residues. CDR3 protein: CASSFYQILSGPTAYEQYF. The CDR3 nucleotides are TGTGCCAGCAGTTTTTATCAAATTCTTAGCGGGCCTACCGCCTACGAGCAGTACTTC.

The chain joins TRBV5-4 to TRBJ2-3; D possibly matches TRBD1 or TRBD2 (6 bases each). V was cut by 3 bases and J by 0 bases, with 14 bases left in between. The germline V gene encodes CDR1 SGHNT and CDR2 YYREEE (reference sequence). The CDR3 has 16 residues. For the CDR3, the DNA is TGTGCCAGCAGCTGGGGGGCCGGGACTAGCACAGATACGCAGTATTTT. It is translated as CASSWGAGTSTDTQYF.

The chain couples TRBV9 to TRBJ2-5; possible D gene TRBD2, 5 bases. The length of the CDR3 is 13 residues. Germline V gene lookup returns CDR1 SGDLS and CDR2 YYNGEE. V was shortened by 4 bases and J by 5 bases, with 12 bases between the two germline ends. Here the CDR3 DNA reads TGTGCCAGCAGCCTGAGGGTTCGGGAGACCCAGTACTTC. Protein product: CASSLRVRETQYF.

This clone was recorded at least ten times. The rearrangement uses TRBV30 and TRBJ1-1; 7 bases agree with TRBD1. J was trimmed by 0 bases and V by 3 bases; bases with no gene match: 7. Germline V CDR1 and CDR2: GTSNPN, SVGIG (reference sequence). This CDR3 spans 15 amino acids. The CDR3: CAWSAIQGLNTEAFF. In DNA, the CDR3 is TGTGCCTGGAGCGCCATACAGGGGTTGAACACTGAAGCTTTCTTT.

This chain joins TRBV25-1 and TRBJ2-2; 10 nucleotides agree with TRBD1. The CDR3 sequence is 15 residues long. Trimming at V came to 6 bases and at J to 6 bases, leaving 7 bases not matched to a gene. CDR1 is MGHDK and CDR2 is SYGVNS in the germline V gene. CDR3: CASRGGTGVAGELFF. As DNA, the CDR3 is TGTGCCAGCAGGGGCGGGACAGGGGTTGCCGGGGAGCTGTTTTTT.

The J gene is TRBJ2-7, the V gene TRBV5-1; unclear D gene. The length of the CDR3 is 14 residues. Trimming left V 5 bases short and J 0 bases short, with 12 bases between. CDR1 is SGHRS and CDR2 is YFSETQ in the germline V gene. In DNA, the CDR3 is TGCGCCAGCAGTGGCTGGCCCTACTCCTACGAGCAGTACTTC. This translates into CASSGWPYSYEQYF. Using reference TRBV5-1 and TRBJ2-7 for the parts outside the CDR3, the full variable domain is KAGVTQTPRYLIKTRGQQVTLSCSPISGHRSVSWYQQTPGQGLQFLFEYFSETQRNKGNFPGRFSGRQFSNSRSEMNVSTLELGDSALYLCASSGWPYSYEQYFGPGTRLTVT.

A few counts support this clone. The chain uses TRBV28 and TRBJ2-3, with D perhaps matching TRBD1 (5 bases). Trimming shortened V by 6 bases and J by 6 bases, and 10 bases separated the two germline ends. This CDR3 contains 12 residues. Germline CDR1 is MDHEN and CDR2 is SYDVKM. The CDR3 sequence: CASRGVGDTQYF. DNA for the CDR3: TGTGCCAGCAGAGGGGTGGGGGATACGCAGTATTTT.

A remark on this clone: One base separates it from a far larger clone, so it is likely a read error. The chain carries TRBV6-1 and TRBJ2-7, with 9 bases identical to TRBD1. Germline values: CDR1 MNHNS, CDR2 SASEGT. This CDR3 comprises 12 residues. With V trimmed by 11 bases and J by 2 bases, 4 bases remained unmatched. CDR3 in amino acids: CAGGTGTYEQYF. CDR3 DNA sequence: TGTGCCGGCGGGACAGGGACCTACGAGCAGTACTTC.

This clone was counted at least ten times. The J gene is TRBJ2-5, the V gene TRBV27, with 9 bases identical to TRBD1. The closer fit of TRBJ2-7 to the DNA end suggests the J call may be wrong. This CDR3 comprises 13 residues. Germline V gene lookup returns CDR1 MNHEY and CDR2 SMNVEV (reference sequence). For the CDR3, the DNA is TGTGCCAGCAGTTTAGGGACAGGGTACGAGCAGTACTTC. Protein: CASSLGTGYEQYF.

There are a few counts of this clone. V and J are TRBV5-1 and TRBJ2-6; D may correspond to TRBD1 or TRBD2 (5 bases each). The CDR3 spans 16 residues. Germline CDR1 and CDR2: SGHRS and YFSETQ. Trimming left V 1 base short and J 4 bases short, with 12 bases between. The CDR3 sequence is CASSLNPGSGANVLTF. CDR3 nucleotide sequence: TGCGCCAGCAGCTTGAATCCAGGGAGCGGGGCCAACGTCCTGACTTTC.

This clone was seen ten or more times. One end of the junction fails to match germline, which may point to a read error. V usage is TRBV7-2 and J usage is TRBJ2-1, with D tentatively TRBD2 (5 bases). Germline V gives CDR1 SGHTA, CDR2 FQGNSA. CDR3 size: 15 residues. CDR3 nucleotides: TGTGTCAGCAGCTCTGATAGAGGGAGTCACAATGAGCAGTTCTTC. It translates to CVSSSDRGSHNEQFF. The whole variable domain, filled in from reference TRBV7-2 and TRBJ2-1, reads GAGVSQSPSNKVTEKGKDVELRCDPISGHTALYWYRQSLGQGLEFLIYFQGNSAPDKSGLPSDRFSAERTGGSVSTLTIQRTQQEDSAVYLCVSSSDRGSHNEQFFGPGTRLTVL.

This clone was seen a few times. The CDR3 region is CASSPDRVMNTEAFF. The CDR3, as DNA: TGTGCCAGCAGCCCGGACAGGGTCATGAACACTGAAGCTTTCTTT. V and J are TRBV7-9 and TRBJ1-1; 8 nucleotides match TRBD1. J lost 0 bases, V lost 5 bases, and 5 bases had no gene match. Germline lookup yields CDR1 SEHNR and CDR2 FQNEAQ (reference sequence). This CDR3 contains 15 residues.

Points on this clone: Other DNA sequences in the sample encode the same CDR3. The rearrangement links TRBV6-1 to TRBJ2-7; D not certain. The V gene's germline CDR1 is MNHNS and CDR2 SASEGT. The CDR3 is made up of 11 amino acids. Between the trimmed V and J ends, which lost 6 bases and 2 bases, there was a span of 5 bases. The CDR3 DNA is TGTGCCAGCAGGATTGCCTACGAGCAGTACTTC. Translation: CASRIAYEQYF.

The chain combines TRBV30 with TRBJ2-3; possible D gene TRBD2, 6 bases. Germline-derived CDR1 and CDR2 are GTSNPN and SVGIG (reference sequence). CDR3 length: 16 residues. Trimming removed 0 bases at V and 3 bases at J, with 16 bases between. This chain's CDR3 is CAWSVDLWGVTDTQYF. CDR3 sequence (DNA): TGTGCCTGGAGTGTGGACCTCTGGGGGGTTACAGATACGCAGTATTTT.

This clone appeared a few times. The gene calls are TRBV6-4 and TRBJ2-6; D unclear. Germline V gene sequence: CDR1 MRHNA, CDR2 SNTAGT. V shed 2 bases and J shed 1 base, with 3 bases lying between them. The CDR3 is made up of 14 amino acids. CDR3 DNA sequence: TGTGCCAGCAGTGACACTTCTGGGGCCAACGTCCTGACTTTC. It yields the protein CASSDTSGANVLTF.